This TCR beta chain was found in a study of blood T cell repertoires in COVID-19 (dated by TCRdb to 2018 to 2020). Broadly, across the study: The collaborator samples originated in the United States, Italy and Spain and spanned the acute and convalescent phases of COVID-19. The material from the prospective study consisted of cDNA or gDNA derived from T cells, B-cell-depleted T cells, or PBMCs. The dataset comprised deeply sampled blood TCRbeta repertoires from subjects exposed to, actively infected with, or recovered from COVID-19. The repertoires were released in a freely available public database meant as a resource for research on the immune response to SARS-CoV-2. The samples were drawn from two sources: the first 160 participants of the ongoing ImmuneRACE study, and 1,254 subjects contributed by 6 global collaborators. Nearly every sample came with metadata listing a de-identified subject ID, COVID-19 status, age in years and sex. Where HLA class I and class II types were available, the types were taken from metadata supplied by the sample provider, not from assay-based typing. Findings and caveats that apply to the study as a whole: The amount of clinical and demographic metadata varied by source and participant and was provided uncurated.

Remarks on this clone: The antigen this receptor binds is unknown. No base-level quality is on record; no much larger clone is a single base apart.

Whole blood was collected in K2EDTA tubes by collaborating institutions according to the institutions' own protocols. For TCRbeta analysis, collaborators shipped samples as frozen whole blood, isolated PBMCs, or DNA extracted from either of those sample types. TCRbeta CDR3 regions were amplified from genomic DNA by means of the immunoSEQ Assay, a bias-controlled multiplex PCR. On the study's bioinformatics: Nucleated cell counts per sample were estimated from amplification of reference gene primers within the assay. To quantify the absolute abundance of each unique TCRbeta CDR3 rearrangement, sequence reads were collapsed and filtered. For each sample, productive Simpson clonality was calculated as the square root of Simpson's diversity index across productive rearrangements. Here the immuneACCESS table is served through TCRdb, limited to in-frame sequences with V and J called. Missing clones are a known gap in these copies; in checked studies unresolved V genes cover under half, and the rest lacks a known reason. Clone size and V and J calls were adopted from that table, with D and trimming inferred from the DNA. The sample profile shows more than 85,000 clones; roughly 85% of them were found once. The top ten hold about 16% of the sample.

In the germline V gene, CDR1 corresponds to MDHEN and CDR2 to SYDVKM. Reading from cysteine to phenylalanine, the CDR3 counts 13 amino acids. Only the CDR3 portion is preserved as DNA: 39 bases, with reading frame beginning at the first base. At the junction V is shortened by 6 bases and J by 7 bases; bases outside the gene matches: 8. The sequence is built from TRBV28 and TRBJ2-7, and TRBD1 aligns with 8 junction nucleotides. The sample taken for sequencing was peripheral blood. This sequence originates from a woman of 80 years or more with acute or convalescent COVID-19. CDR3 loop: CASRGRDRSEQYF. Read as DNA, the sequence is TGTGCCAGCAGGGGCCGGGACAGGTCTGAGCAGTACTTC.